This T cell receptor (beta chain) was profiled in a study of neurological immune-mediated disorders (dated by TCRdb to the late 2010s). A note on the overall study: Among the approximately 34 multiple sclerosis patients, approximately 30 had relapsing-remitting MS and 3 had secondary progressive MS. Using UMI-based sequencing, the study compared peripheral blood TCR-beta repertoires from patients with HTLV-I-associated myelopathy (HAM/TSP), patients with multiple sclerosis, and healthy controls. Longitudinal samples, technical triplicates and paired sorted CD4+ and CD8+ T-cell subsets, alongside PBMC samples, were included among the roughly 97 TCR-beta libraries. Of the roughly 71 subjects in the cohort, about 15 were HAM/TSP patients, some 34 were multiple sclerosis patients, and roughly 20 were healthy controls. Longitudinal HAM/TSP donors and healthy donors each had 3 time-points at intervals of about 3-45 months.

The CDR3 starts with the cysteine, ends with the phenylalanine, and has 13 residues. This entry keeps only the CDR3 DNA: 39 bases, framed from base 1. V ends up 6 bases short and J 5 bases short, with an unmatched junction base count of 5. In the germline V gene (reference sequence), CDR1 corresponds to MNHEY and CDR2 to SMNVEV. Interpreted using the paper, the time point label stands for: longitudinal time-point 3. For the unsorted PBMC libraries, 2 million PBMCs were stored in RNAlater at -80 degrees C until RNA extraction and were used to generate the libraries. The multiple sclerosis patients were enrolled in a US clinical protocol that used magnetic resonance imaging to evaluate disease progression. Peripheral blood underwent Ficoll-Hypaque density gradient centrifugation to isolate PBMCs, which were then cryopreserved in liquid nitrogen. The paper's findings and limits, for the study overall: TCR clonal expansion was greatest in HAM/TSP patients and smallest in MS patients, who ranked below even healthy controls. Expanded clones from different subjects shared no identical CDR3 amino acid sequences, which suggests that TCR-beta repertoires were private in all groups. In phylogenetic analysis, the repertoires of 18 of 34 MS patients grouped into a cluster of related CDR3 sequences, which suggests a possible signature at the repertoire level. No clinical or MRI features were associated with the MS cluster, and the authors said that larger cohorts are needed.

This clonotype was counted a few times. This clone's antigen is unknown. Per-nucleotide qualities are absent, and no much larger clonotype sits a single base away. cDNA synthesis used template-switch 5'RACE with a primer carrying a 10-nucleotide random unique molecular identifier tagging each TCR transcript. Every sequencing run yielded over 170 million TCR-beta sequences covering 15-18 subjects. The RNeasy kit was used to extract total RNA. Using the KAPA Real-time Library Amplification kit, TCR-beta VDJ regions were amplified with primers for the TCR constant region and the 5'RACE anchor. Sample indexes and Illumina adaptors were added in a first PCR, and a second PCR then increased library yield. The roughly 650 bp TCR product was size-selected on a 2% E-gel SizeSelection system after Ampure bead purification. Before pooling, libraries had their quality checked on a Bioanalyzer, their concentration measured with Qubit, and their quantity determined with the Kapa Library Quantification kit. An Illumina HiSeq 2500 sequenced the libraries paired-end 2 x 150 bp. To increase sequence diversity, roughly 24-32% phiX was spiked into each library pool. From the authors' description of their analysis: Quality-filtered reads were processed with the UMI-based MiGEC pipeline, and over 80% of raw TCR sequences were removed by the MiGEC pipeline during error correction. IMGT germline references were used for alignment of VDJ genes, and clonotypes were defined by a unique CDR3 amino acid sequence together with V-J genes. Clonal expansion, Shannon diversity, and CDR3 relatedness (CalcPairwiseDistances, ClusterSamples) were evaluated with VDJtools, and phylogenetic trees were built with CLCbio workbench. Expanded clones were defined as having at least 8 unique UMIs, based on coefficient-of-variation modelling across technical triplicates. Using fastp at Q25 and MiXCR, TCRdb reprocessed the public reads and kept productive beta chains. Each record represents a unique CDR3 protein, reported with the most common genes and DNA among its rows. TCRdb assigned the V and J calls; the authors' analysis was not used. The sample table holds approximately 80,000 distinct CDR3 sequences, of which approximately 4.6% were seen once. 5% to 6% of the sample lies in the top ten.

Sequencing input: PBMCs. The receptor comes from a woman aged 55-75 years with multiple sclerosis. The chain is made from TRBV27 and TRBJ1-2; the central 8 bases match TRBD1. The CDR3 protein sequence reads: CASRTDRGYGYTF. The nucleotides are TGTGCCAGCAGAACAGACAGGGGATATGGCTACACCTTC.